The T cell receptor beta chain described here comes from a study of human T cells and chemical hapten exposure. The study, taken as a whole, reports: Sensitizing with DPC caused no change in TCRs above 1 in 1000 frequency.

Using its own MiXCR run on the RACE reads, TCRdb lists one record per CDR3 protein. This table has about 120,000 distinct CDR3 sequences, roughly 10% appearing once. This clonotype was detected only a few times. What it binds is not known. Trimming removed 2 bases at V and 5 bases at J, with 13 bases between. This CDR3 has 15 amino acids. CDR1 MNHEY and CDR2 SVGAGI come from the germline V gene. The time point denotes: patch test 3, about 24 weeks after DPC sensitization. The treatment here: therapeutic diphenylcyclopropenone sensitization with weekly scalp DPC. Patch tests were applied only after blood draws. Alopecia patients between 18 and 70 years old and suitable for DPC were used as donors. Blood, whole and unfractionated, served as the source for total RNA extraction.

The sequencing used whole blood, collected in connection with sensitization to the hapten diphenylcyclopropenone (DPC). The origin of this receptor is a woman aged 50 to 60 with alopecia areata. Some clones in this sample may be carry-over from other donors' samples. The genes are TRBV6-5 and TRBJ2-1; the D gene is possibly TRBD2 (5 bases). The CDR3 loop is CASSYRPPGNNEQFF. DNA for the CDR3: TGTGCCAGCAGTTACCGGCCGCCGGGGAACAATGAGCAGTTCTTC.